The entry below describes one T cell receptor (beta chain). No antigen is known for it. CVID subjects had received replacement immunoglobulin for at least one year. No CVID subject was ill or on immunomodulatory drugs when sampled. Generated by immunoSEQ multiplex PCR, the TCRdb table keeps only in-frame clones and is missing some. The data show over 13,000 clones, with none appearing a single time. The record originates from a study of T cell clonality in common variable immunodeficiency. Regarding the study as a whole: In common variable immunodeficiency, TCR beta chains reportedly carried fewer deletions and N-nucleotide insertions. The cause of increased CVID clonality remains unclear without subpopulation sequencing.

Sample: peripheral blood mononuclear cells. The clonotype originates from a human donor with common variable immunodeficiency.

The CDR3 is CASSPRQGRAEAFF. The sequenced part of the CDR3 DNA is TGTGCCAGCTCACCCCGACAGGGGAGGGCTGAA. This sequence joins TRBV18 and TRBJ1-1; 8 bases are a match to TRBD1. The CDR3 end lies 3 residues beyond the end of the read and is filled in from the germline J gene. This CDR3 spans 14 amino acids. Germline CDR1 is KGHSH and CDR2 is LQKENI. The V gene end was trimmed by 3 bases and the J gene end by 6 bases; junction bases not matched to a gene: 6.